This T cell receptor beta chain was recovered during a study of blood T cell repertoires in COVID-19. Study members were between roughly 18 and 100 years old and lived in 20 to 30 US regions. Cohorts were assigned according to the clinical history that participants reported. Two consecutive negative NP/OP PCR tests, clearance, or resolved symptoms defined Cohort 3 recovery. Profiled with immunoSEQ multiplex PCR; TCRdb holds only in-frame clones, not every one. The table records roughly 150,000 clones, 80% of them present only once. The V segment lost 3 bases and the J segment 5 bases; nucleotides outside the gene matches: 7. Germline V gives CDR1 SGHRS, CDR2 YFSETQ. The CDR3 is made up of 14 amino acids.

The rearrangement joins TRBV5-1 to TRBJ2-5; 7 bases line up with TRBD1. The TCR was taken from a man aged 40-49 years who had recovered from COVID-19. The specimen sequenced was PBMCs or T cells enriched from blood (not recorded which). The CDR3 reads CASSWDSTAETQYF. The CDR3 DNA follows: TGCGCCAGCAGCTGGGACAGTACTGCGGAGACCCAGTACTTC.